This is a list of T cell receptor beta chains from one sample in a study of early T cells in non-severe SARS-CoV-2 infection. TCRdb called the 5' RACE reads again in MiXCR, with one record for every CDR3 protein. Of around 77,000 distinct CDR3 sequences detected, around 10% appear once; the ten largest clones hold 7.6%. Sequencing used whole blood, obtained at baseline. The receptors derive from an adult who was a healthcare worker with PCR-confirmed SARS-CoV-2 infection or an uninfected control (not recorded which). Both conserved end residues are part of each CDR3. The D gene is left open where the match is weak. Size values are once, few and many counts, or a class for expanded clones, and some rows have none.

j_gene	abundance	d_gene	v_gene	CDR3nt	CDR3aa
TRBJ2-6	.	.	TRBV20-1	TGCAGTGCTAGAGAGGAGAATCCTGGGGCCAACGTCCTGACTTTC	CSAREENPGANVLTF
TRBJ1-5	.	TRBD1	TRBV19	TGTGCCAGTAGTGACAGGGGAGTGGGCAATCAGCCCCAGCATTTT	CASSDRGVGNQPQHF
TRBJ1-1	.	.	TRBV6-5	TGTGCCAGCAGTTCCGTTGGGTTTAACACTGAAGCTTTCTTT	CASSSVGFNTEAFF
TRBJ2-2	many	.	TRBV7-3	TGTGCCAGCAGCGCACAGGGTGGCCTGGCCGGGGAGCTGTTTTTT	CASSAQGGLAGELFF
TRBJ1-2	.	TRBD1	TRBV10-3	TGTGCCATCAGGCAGGACAGGGAAAGGATCGGAGGCTACACCTTC	CAIRQDRERIGGYTF
TRBJ2-7	.	.	TRBV6-6	TGTGCCAGCAGTTACTCTCAGGGTTCCTACGAGCAGTACTTC	CASSYSQGSYEQYF
TRBJ2-5	few	.	TRBV4-3	TGCGCCAGCAGCCAAGACCTAGGAGGAGAGACCCAGTACTTC	CASSQDLGGETQYF
TRBJ1-1	.	TRBD1	TRBV12-3/TRBV12-4	TGTGCCAGCAGTCGGACAGGTCTGCGGTACACTGAAGCTTTCTTT	CASSRTGLRYTEAFF
TRBJ2-5	.	.	TRBV6-1	TGTGCCAGCAGTAGTTTCCCTACGGAGACCCAGTACTTC	CASSSFPTETQYF
TRBJ1-1	.	.	TRBV6-6	TGTGCCACCGCAGGCCCGAACACTGAAGCTTTCTTT	CATAGPNTEAFF
TRBJ1-1	many	TRBD1	TRBV13	TGTGCCAGCAGAAAACCAGGGGGCACTGAAGCTTTCTTT	CASRKPGGTEAFF
TRBJ2-5	.	.	TRBV7-2	TGTGCCAGCAGCTTGGCCAGGGTGGGGGAGTCCCAGTACTTC	CASSLARVGESQYF
TRBJ1-2	many	.	TRBV6-1	TGTGCCAGCAGTGACCCCGACCGGTTTACGGCTGGCTACACCTTC	CASSDPDRFTAGYTF
TRBJ1-1	.	.	TRBV6-5	TGTGCCAACAGCCCTCGGAGTGGGGGGCGGGCTTTCTTT	CANSPRSGGRAFF
TRBJ1-2	many	.	TRBV19	TGTGCCAGTACTAATCCACCGGGTGGCTACACCTTC	CASTNPPGGYTF
TRBJ2-7	many	.	TRBV6-1	TGTGCCAGCAGTGACTTGGATAGAGTTGTCTACGAGCAGTACTTC	CASSDLDRVVYEQYF
TRBJ1-4	.	.	TRBV7-9	TGTGCCAGCAGCTTGATGACCCGACAAACCGAAAAACTGTTTTTT	CASSLMTRQTEKLFF
TRBJ2-1	many	.	TRBV6-4	TGTGCCAGCAGTGACTGGGCATACAATGAGCAGTTCTTC	CASSDWAYNEQFF
TRBJ2-7	few	TRBD2	TRBV5-1	TGCGCCAGCAGCTTGGGGCTAGCGGAGAGCTCCTACGAGCAGTACTTC	CASSLGLAESSYEQYF
TRBJ2-7	.	.	TRBV5-1	TGCGCCAGCAGCTGGAACAGGGAAACTTACGAGCAGTACTTC	CASSWNRETYEQYF
TRBJ1-5	many	.	TRBV19	TGTGCCAGTAGTATACCTCATCAGCCCCAGCATTTT	CASSIPHQPQHF
TRBJ1-2	few	.	TRBV5-1	TGCGCCAGCAGCTTGGAGTATGGTGTTACCTTC	CASSLEYGVTF
TRBJ2-1	few	.	TRBV20-1	TGCAGTGCAAAGATACTAGCCTACAATGAGCAGTTCTTC	CSAKILAYNEQFF
TRBJ2-2	.	TRBD2	TRBV7-6	TGTGCCAGCAGCTTACGGAGCGGGGGGTCGAACACCGGGGAGCTGTTTTTT	CASSLRSGGSNTGELFF
TRBJ2-3	many	.	TRBV25-1	TGTGCCAGCAGTGATTGGGGAGTTCTTAGCACAGATACGCAGTATTTT	CASSDWGVLSTDTQYF
TRBJ1-1	.	.	TRBV29-1	TGCAGCGTTAGCGAGGGTTTGACTGAAGCTTTCTTT	CSVSEGLTEAFF
TRBJ2-3	many	TRBD2	TRBV6-6	TGTGCCAGCAGTCCCCTCACTAGCGGGGGGGCCAGGTCAGATACGCAGTATTTT	CASSPLTSGGARSDTQYF
TRBJ1-1	few	.	TRBV7-8	TGTGCCAGCAGCTCCGAGATTGGGAACACTGAAGCTTTCTTT	CASSSEIGNTEAFF
TRBJ2-7	.	.	TRBV4-2	TGTGCCAGCAGCCAACCCGGCAGATGGGGTGAGGAGCAGTACTTC	CASSQPGRWGEEQYF
TRBJ2-7	few	TRBD2	TRBV6-2/TRBV6-3	TGTGCCAGCAGTTCCAGACTAGCGGGGGTTCTCAATTACGAGCAGTACTTC	CASSSRLAGVLNYEQYF
TRBJ1-2	.	.	TRBV20-1	TGCAGTGCTAGGGACAGCCCCTATGGCTACACCTTC	CSARDSPYGYTF
TRBJ2-3	.	.	TRBV30	TGTGCCTGGAGTCCTTCATCAGCAGATACGCAGTATTTT	CAWSPSSADTQYF
TRBJ1-5	.	.	TRBV28	TGTGCCAGCAGTTCCGGCGCCTATAGCAATCAGCCCCAGCATTTT	CASSSGAYSNQPQHF
TRBJ1-2	.	.	TRBV29-1	TGCAGTGATGGAGATGGCTACACCTTC	CSDGDGYTF
TRBJ2-7	.	.	TRBV3-1	TGTGCCAGCAGCCAAGATCACGGGGTCTTTACCTACGAGCAGTACTTC	CASSQDHGVFTYEQYF
TRBJ1-2	.	TRBD1	TRBV20-1	TGCAGTGCTAGCCCTACAGGGGCCTATGGCTACACCTTC	CSASPTGAYGYTF
TRBJ2-2	many	.	TRBV7-8	TGTGCCAGCACCCAAATTTCGCCTAACACCGGGGAGCTGTTTTTT	CASTQISPNTGELFF
TRBJ2-1	few	TRBD2	TRBV2	TGTGCCAGCAGCCTGCTAGCGGGGGGCCTCTTC	CASSLLAGGLF
TRBJ1-2	few	TRBD1	TRBV12-3/TRBV12-4	TGTGCCAGCAGTTTAAGGGGGCACCGGGGCTACACCTTC	CASSLRGHRGYTF
TRBJ2-2	few	.	TRBV30	TGTGCCTGGAGTTCCCCGTCCGGGGAGCTGTTTTTT	CAWSSPSGELFF
TRBJ2-2	.	.	TRBV29-1	TGCAGCGTTGAAGAACTGGAATTCACCGGGGAGCTGTTTTTT	CSVEELEFTGELFF
TRBJ1-2	.	.	TRBV5-5	TGTGCCAGCAGTCCCGGGACCCTCACCAGGGACACCTTC	CASSPGTLTRDTF
TRBJ2-3	.	.	TRBV11-2	TGTGCCAGCAGCCTGGATCACGGGGGAGGAGATACGCAGTATTTT	CASSLDHGGGDTQYF
TRBJ2-7	.	.	TRBV7-9	TGTGCCAGCAGCACGCATTACCCCGAGCAGTACTTC	CASSTHYPEQYF
TRBJ2-1	.	TRBD2	TRBV9	TGTGCCAGCAGCATACTAGCGGGGGGGCTCAGTGAGCAGTTCTTC	CASSILAGGLSEQFF
TRBJ2-4	many	.	TRBV5-1	TGCGCCAGCAGCTTGGGACTAATCCCAAACATTCAGTACTTC	CASSLGLIPNIQYF